This T cell receptor (beta chain) stems from a study of blood T cell repertoires in COVID-19. Study summary: Sample material is recorded as cDNA or gDNA derived from T cells, B-cell-depleted T cells, or PBMCs.

Sequencing used immunoSEQ multiplex PCR; TCRdb keeps in-frame clones, though not all of them. The sample includes around 80,000 clones, 80% to 95% of them seen just once. Trimming pared 0 bases from V and 5 bases from J, leaving 8 bases between. The CDR3 has 13 residues. Germline CDR1 SGHAT, CDR2 FQNNGV. The receptor comes from a woman of 80 years or more with acute or convalescent COVID-19. The V call is TRBV11-2, the J call TRBJ2-7; D remains unclear. The material sequenced was peripheral blood. DNA for the CDR3: TGTGCCAGCAGCTTAGAGCTGAGGAACGAGCAGTACTTC. It specifies CASSLELRNEQYF.